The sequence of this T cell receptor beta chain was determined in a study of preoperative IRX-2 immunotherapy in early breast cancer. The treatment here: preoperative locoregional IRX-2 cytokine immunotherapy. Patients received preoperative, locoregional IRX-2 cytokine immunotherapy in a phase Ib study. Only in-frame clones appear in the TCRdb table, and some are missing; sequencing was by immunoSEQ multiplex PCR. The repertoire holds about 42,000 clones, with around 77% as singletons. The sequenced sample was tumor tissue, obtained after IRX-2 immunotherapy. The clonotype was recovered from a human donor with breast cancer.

The CDR3 DNA reads TGTGCCAGTAGTATCGGACTAGCGGGAGTAGAGACCCAGTACTTC. Translation: CASSIGLAGVETQYF. The chain joins TRBV19 to TRBJ2-5; 13 bases align to TRBD2. In germline, CDR1 is LNHDA, CDR2 SQIVND (reference sequence). Trimming at V came to 3 bases and at J to 4 bases, leaving 2 bases not matched to a gene. The CDR3 totals 15 residues.